This T cell receptor beta chain was recorded in a study of blood T cell repertoires in COVID-19 (dated by TCRdb to the early 2020s). In the study overall: Collaborator samples came from the United States, Italy and Spain and covered acute and convalescent phases of COVID-19. The samples were drawn from two sources: the first 160 participants of the ongoing ImmuneRACE study, and 1,254 subjects contributed by 6 global collaborators. The repertoires were released in a freely available public database meant as a resource for research on the immune response to SARS-CoV-2. Subjects who had been exposed to COVID-19, were actively infected with it, or had recovered from it provided the deeply sampled blood TCRbeta repertoires that made up the dataset. The prospective study material was composed of cDNA or gDNA derived from T cells, B-cell-depleted T cells, or PBMCs. A de-identified subject ID, COVID-19 status, age in years and sex were almost always included in the sample metadata. Where HLA class I and class II types were available, the types were taken from metadata supplied by the sample provider, not from assay-based typing. Study-wide conclusions, independent of this receptor: How much clinical and demographic metadata was included differed by source and by participant, and the metadata was provided uncurated.

Concerning this clone itself: The antigen it binds to is not known. No quality values exist for individual bases; no much larger clone is one base distant.

From the cysteine up to the phenylalanine, the CDR3 has a length of 16 residues. Only CDR3 DNA remains: 48 bases, in frame from the first base. Participants in the prospective study were enrolled through a virtual design, were aged about 18 to 100 years, and lived in approximately 25 United States geographic areas. To assign participants to cohorts, the prospective study relied on clinical history that participants themselves reported in a screening survey and a study questionnaire. In the prospective study, whole blood, serum and a nasopharyngeal or oropharyngeal swab were collected from each participant by mobile phlebotomists. Participants in the prospective study had the option to provide additional blood draws and questionnaires over an approximately 2-month period. Before DNA extraction, blood samples from the prospective study were shipped at room temperature or frozen. TCRbeta CDR3 regions were amplified from genomic DNA using the immunoSEQ Assay, a bias-controlled multiplex PCR. The authors' pipeline ran thus. Within the assay, amplification of reference gene primers was used to estimate how many nucleated cells each sample contained. To quantify the absolute abundance of each unique TCRbeta CDR3 rearrangement, sequence reads were collapsed and filtered. Productive Simpson clonality was computed per sample as the square root of Simpson's diversity index over productive rearrangements. This immuneACCESS table, as held by TCRdb, lists in-frame sequences with V and J called but not all clones. Of the missing ones, under half trace to an unresolved V gene in checked studies; the others have no known cause. V and J calls and clone size come straight from that table; D and trimming were deduced from the DNA. This sample has hundreds of thousands of clones in its table, and about 90% of those were observed once. The ten largest make up roughly 14% of the sample.

The TCR was taken from a woman between 45 and 65 years old with acute COVID-19. The sample comprised PBMCs or T cells enriched from blood (not recorded which). The chain was built from TRBV21-1 and TRBJ1-5; the tabulated D call, TRBD1, remains unverified against the DNA. TRBV21-1 is listed as a pseudogene. The CDR3 amino acid sequence is: CASSKEMGQATPPQHF. The sequenced DNA: TGTGCCAGCAGCAAAGAAATGGGACAGGCAACCCCGCCCCAGCATTTT.